These 5 T cell receptor beta chains were sequenced from one sample in a study of T cell responses to AZD1222 COVID-19 vaccine. TCRdb's copy holds only in-frame clones and misses some; the assay was immunoSEQ multiplex PCR. This repertoire shows roughly 30,000 clones, 70% to 80% found once; its top ten account for about 4%. The specimen comprised peripheral blood, sampled 28 days after the second AZD1222 dose. The source is an adult who received the AZD1222 COVID-19 vaccine.

This chain links TRBV27 with TRBJ1-1; perhaps TRBD1 as D (5 bases). Germline values: CDR1 MNHEY, CDR2 SMNVEV (reference sequence). There are 16 residues in the CDR3. Trimming cost V 3 bases and J 1 base, with 15 bases left between them. The CDR3 nucleotides read TGTGCCAGCAGTTTTCGGCAGGGTAGGAGGAACACTGAAGCTTTCTTT. This gives the protein CASSFRQGRRNTEAFF.

The chain joins TRBV11-2 to TRBJ1-2, with no clear D. This CDR3 has 13 residues. Germline V gene sequence: CDR1 SGHAT, CDR2 FQNNGV. V was cut by 0 bases and J by 4 bases, with 6 bases left in between. As DNA, the CDR3 is TGTGCCAGCAGCTTAGACGGGTCCTATGGCTACACCTTC. Protein sequence: CASSLDGSYGYTF.

CDR3 sequence: CASSILQGAEAEAFF. The CDR3 coding sequence is TGTGCCAGCTCAATCCTACAGGGGGCGGAGGCTGAAGCTTTCTTT. This chain uses TRBV18 with TRBJ1-1; 9 bases fit TRBD1. The CDR3 loop spans 15 amino acids. Germline-derived CDR1 and CDR2 are KGHSH and LQKENI. After removal of 5 bases from V and 6 bases from J, the junction contained 10 bases not matched to a gene. The complete variable domain, with remaining parts taken from reference TRBV18 and TRBJ1-1, reads NAGVMQNPRHLVRRRGQEARLRCSPMKGHSHVYWYRQLPEEGLKFMVYLQKENIIDESGMPKERFSAEFPKEGPSILRIQQVVRGDSAAYFCASSILQGAEAEAFFGQGTRLTVV.

The chain joins TRBV3-1 (or the pseudogene TRBV3-2) to TRBJ2-1; TRBD1 is a possible D gene (5 bases). V lost 7 bases and J 6 bases, leaving 16 bases between the germline ends. From germline, CDR1 is LGHDT and CDR2 YNNKEL (reference sequence). The CDR3 loop spans 14 amino acids. The CDR3 DNA sequence: TGTGCCAGCACCCAGGGTGGAACAGTCAATGAGCAGTTCTTC. It encodes CASTQGGTVNEQFF.

The V gene is TRBV27, the J gene TRBJ2-5; possible D gene TRBD2, 5 bases. Per the germline V gene, CDR1 is MNHEY and CDR2 is SMNVEV (reference sequence). With 3 bases removed from V and 3 bases from J, the gap between germline ends came to 8 bases. CDR3 length equals 13 residues. The CDR3 spells CASSLRAKETQYF. The CDR3 coding sequence is TGTGCCAGCAGTTTGAGGGCAAAAGAGACCCAGTACTTC.